A single TCR beta chain is shown here with its context. This sample was taken from a study of shared clonotypes between healthy human individuals. Terminally differentiated effector memory CD45RA+ cells were excluded from the naive CD8 cells, which were CD45RO-negative and positively selected for CCR7. The study drew all its donors from Caucasian adults living in Nashville, Tennessee. Germline CDR1 MDHEN, CDR2 SYDVKM. The CDR3 is 17 amino acids. V lost 5 bases, J lost 5 bases, and 21 bases lay in between. TCRdb's table, derived via immunoSEQ multiplex PCR, lists solely in-frame clones and lacks some. Counted here are millions of clones, approximately 94% occurring once; the ten biggest clones make up roughly 1.1%.

The chain combines TRBV28 with TRBJ1-4; D is perhaps TRBD1 (6 bases). Sequencing used naive CD8+ T cells sorted from blood. This TCR derives from a man younger than 30 in good health. CDR3 bases: TGTGCCAGCAGTCCCTTCAGAACAGGGTGGGAGAATGAAAAACTGTTTTTT. Translation gives CASSPFRTGWENEKLFF.